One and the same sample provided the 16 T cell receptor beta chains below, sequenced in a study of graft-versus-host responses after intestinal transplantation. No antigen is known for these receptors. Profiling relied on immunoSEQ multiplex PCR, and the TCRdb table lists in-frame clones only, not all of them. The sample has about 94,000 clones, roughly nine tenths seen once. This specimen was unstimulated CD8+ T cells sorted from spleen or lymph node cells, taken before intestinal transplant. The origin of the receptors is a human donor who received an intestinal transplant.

The CDR3: CASSGQGGGYEQYF. The CDR3, as DNA: TGTGCCAGCAGTGGACAGGGGGGCGGCTACGAGCAGTACTTC. The gene calls are TRBV11-2 and TRBJ2-7, with TRBD1 matching 10 bases. The CDR3 runs to 14 residues. The J segment lost 3 bases and the V segment lost 6 bases, leaving 5 bases of the junction unmatched. Looked up from germline, CDR1 is SGHAT and CDR2 is FQNNGV.

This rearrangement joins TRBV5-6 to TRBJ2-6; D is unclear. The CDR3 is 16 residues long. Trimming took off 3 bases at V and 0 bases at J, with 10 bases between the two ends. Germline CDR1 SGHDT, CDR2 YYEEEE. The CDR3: CASSSSSGSGANVLTF. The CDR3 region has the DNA TGTGCCAGCAGCTCCTCGTCCGGCTCTGGGGCCAACGTCCTGACTTTC.

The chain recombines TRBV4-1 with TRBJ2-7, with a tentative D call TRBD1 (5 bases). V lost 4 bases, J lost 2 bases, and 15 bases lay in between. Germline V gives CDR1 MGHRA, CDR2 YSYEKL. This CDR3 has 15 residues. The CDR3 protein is CASSLQAKGTYEQYF. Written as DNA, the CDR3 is TGCGCCAGCAGCCTACAGGCGAAGGGAACCTACGAGCAGTACTTC.

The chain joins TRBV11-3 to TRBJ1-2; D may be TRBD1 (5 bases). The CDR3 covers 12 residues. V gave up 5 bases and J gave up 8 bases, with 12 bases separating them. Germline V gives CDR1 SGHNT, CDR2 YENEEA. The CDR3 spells CASSLPGNGYTF. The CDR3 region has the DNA TGTGCCAGCAGCCTACCAGGGAACGGCTACACCTTC.

The CDR3 nucleotides read TGTGCCAGCAGTTTAACCTTTGGGACAGGGTACACCGGGGAGCTGTTTTTT. Its protein is CASSLTFGTGYTGELFF. J is TRBJ2-2 and V is TRBV27; 9 nucleotides agree with TRBD1. Germline CDR1 MNHEY, CDR2 SMNVEV (reference sequence). The CDR3 runs 17 residues. V was clipped by 2 bases and J by 3 bases; unmatched bases: 7.

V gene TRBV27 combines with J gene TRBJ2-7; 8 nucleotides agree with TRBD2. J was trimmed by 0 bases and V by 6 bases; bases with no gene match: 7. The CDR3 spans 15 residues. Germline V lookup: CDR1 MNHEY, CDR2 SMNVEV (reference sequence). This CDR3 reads CASSETSGGSYEQYF. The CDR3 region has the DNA TGTGCCAGCAGCGAAACTAGCGGAGGCTCCTACGAGCAGTACTTC.

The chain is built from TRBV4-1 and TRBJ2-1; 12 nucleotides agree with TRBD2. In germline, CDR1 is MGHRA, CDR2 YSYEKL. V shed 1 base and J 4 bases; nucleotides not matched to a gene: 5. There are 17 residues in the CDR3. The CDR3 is CASSQVLLAGGYNEQFF. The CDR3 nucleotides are TGCGCCAGCAGCCAAGTCTTACTAGCGGGAGGTTACAATGAGCAGTTCTTC.

CDR3 region: CASKGQGAEEAFF. The CDR3 nucleotides are TGTGCCAGCAAGGGACAGGGGGCCGAGGAAGCTTTCTTT. The gene calls are TRBV27 and TRBJ1-1, with 12 nucleotides matching TRBD1. The CDR3 is 13 residues long. CDR1 is MNHEY, CDR2 SMNVEV, per germline (reference sequence). Losses at the gene ends were 7 bases for V and 8 bases for J; bases not matched to a gene: 5.

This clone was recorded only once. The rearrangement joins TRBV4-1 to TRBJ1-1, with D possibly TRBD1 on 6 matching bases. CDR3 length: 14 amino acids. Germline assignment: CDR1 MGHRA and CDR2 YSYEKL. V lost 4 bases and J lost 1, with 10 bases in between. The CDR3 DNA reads TGCGCCAGCAGCCGACTACAGGGGAACACTGAAGCTTTCTTT. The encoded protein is CASSRLQGNTEAFF.

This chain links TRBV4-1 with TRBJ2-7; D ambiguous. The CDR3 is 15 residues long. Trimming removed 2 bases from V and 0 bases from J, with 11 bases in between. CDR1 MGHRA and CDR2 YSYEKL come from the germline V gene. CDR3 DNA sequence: TGCGCCAGCAGCCAACTGGCAGGCAGCTCCTACGAGCAGTACTTC. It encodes CASSQLAGSSYEQYF.

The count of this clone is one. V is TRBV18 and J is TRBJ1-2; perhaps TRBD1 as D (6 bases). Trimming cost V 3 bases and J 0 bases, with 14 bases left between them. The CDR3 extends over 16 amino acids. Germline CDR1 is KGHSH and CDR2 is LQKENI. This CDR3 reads CASSPDRQASNYGYTF. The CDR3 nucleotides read TGTGCCAGCTCACCTGATCGACAGGCATCTAACTATGGCTACACCTTC.

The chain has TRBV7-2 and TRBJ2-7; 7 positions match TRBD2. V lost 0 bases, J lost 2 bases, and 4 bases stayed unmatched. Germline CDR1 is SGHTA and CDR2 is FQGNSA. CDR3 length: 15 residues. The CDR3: CASSLAGGGAYEQYF. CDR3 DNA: TGTGCCAGCAGCTTAGCGGGCGGGGGAGCCTACGAGCAGTACTTC.

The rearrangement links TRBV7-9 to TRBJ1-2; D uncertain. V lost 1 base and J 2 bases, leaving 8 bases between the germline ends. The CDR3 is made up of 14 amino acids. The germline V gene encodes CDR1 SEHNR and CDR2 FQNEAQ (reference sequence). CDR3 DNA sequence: TGTGCCAGCAGCTTAGTTGCGGGGAACTATGGCTACACCTTC. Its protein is CASSLVAGNYGYTF.

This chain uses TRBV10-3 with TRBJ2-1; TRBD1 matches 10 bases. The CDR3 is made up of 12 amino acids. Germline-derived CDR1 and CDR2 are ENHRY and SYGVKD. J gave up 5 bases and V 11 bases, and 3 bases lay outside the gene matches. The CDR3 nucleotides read TGTGCCGGCGGGACAGGGGACAATGAGCAGTTCTTC. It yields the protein CAGGTGDNEQFF.

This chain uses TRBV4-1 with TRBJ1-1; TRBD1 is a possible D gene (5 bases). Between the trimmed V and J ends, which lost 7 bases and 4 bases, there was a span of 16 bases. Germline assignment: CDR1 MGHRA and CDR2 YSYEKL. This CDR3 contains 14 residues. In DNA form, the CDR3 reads TGCGCCAGCACCACGGGGGGTAGAGGCACTGAAGCTTTCTTT. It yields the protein CASTTGGRGTEAFF.

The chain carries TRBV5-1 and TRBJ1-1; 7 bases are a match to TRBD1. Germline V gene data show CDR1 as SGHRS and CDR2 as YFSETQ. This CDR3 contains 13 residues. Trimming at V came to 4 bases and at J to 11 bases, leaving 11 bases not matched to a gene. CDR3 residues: CASSTPGTEKAFF. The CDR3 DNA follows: TGCGCCAGCAGCACCCCCGGGACAGAGAAGGCTTTCTTT.